The sequence of this T cell receptor beta chain was determined in a study of blood T cell repertoires in COVID-19. Study-level information: COVID-19 samples from acute and convalescent phases originated in the United States, Italy and Spain.

Libraries were prepared by immunoSEQ multiplex PCR; TCRdb keeps only in-frame clonotypes and omits some of them. This table has about 140,000 clones, around 83% appearing once. Material: peripheral blood. The sequence derives from a woman aged 60 to 75 with acute or convalescent COVID-19.

CDR3 in amino acids: CSFARGSAYNEQFF. The CDR3 nucleotides read TGCAGCTTTGCCAGGGGGAGCGCTTACAATGAGCAGTTCTTC. The chain couples TRBV29-1 to TRBJ2-1; 7 nucleotides line up with TRBD1. Trimming cost V 8 bases and J 4 bases; bases outside gene matches: 11. The CDR3 totals 14 residues. Germline V gives CDR1 SQVTM, CDR2 ANQGSEA.